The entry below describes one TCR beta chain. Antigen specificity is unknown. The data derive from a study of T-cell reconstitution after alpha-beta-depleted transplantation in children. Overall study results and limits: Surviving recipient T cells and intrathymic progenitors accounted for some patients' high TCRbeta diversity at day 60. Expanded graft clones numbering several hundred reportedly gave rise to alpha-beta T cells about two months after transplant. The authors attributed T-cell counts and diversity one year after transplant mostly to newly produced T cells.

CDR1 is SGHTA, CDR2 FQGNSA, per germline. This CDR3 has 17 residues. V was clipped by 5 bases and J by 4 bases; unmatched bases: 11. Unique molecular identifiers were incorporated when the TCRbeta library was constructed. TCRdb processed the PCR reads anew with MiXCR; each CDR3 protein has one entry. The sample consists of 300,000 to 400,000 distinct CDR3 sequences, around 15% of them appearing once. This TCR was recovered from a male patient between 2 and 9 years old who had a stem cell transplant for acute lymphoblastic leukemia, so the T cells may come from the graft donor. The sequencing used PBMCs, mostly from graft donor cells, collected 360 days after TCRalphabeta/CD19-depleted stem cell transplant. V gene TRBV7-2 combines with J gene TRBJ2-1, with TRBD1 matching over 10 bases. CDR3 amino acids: CASSRRTGGMGYNEQFF. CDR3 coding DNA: TGTGCCAGCAGCCGCCGGACAGGGGGTATGGGGTACAATGAGCAGTTCTTC.